The present TCR beta chain was sequenced within a study of CD8+ T cells in alopecia areata. General observations from the study: Sequencing of scalp samples also captures resident alphabeta T cells of normal skin. Many expanded lesional clones stayed in scalp and blood while on tofacitinib.

Concerning this clone itself: Its antigen remains unidentified.

Sequencing relied on a cDNA template that was reverse transcribed from extracted RNA. Profiling relied on immunoSEQ multiplex PCR, and the TCRdb table lists in-frame clones only, not all of them. Seen here are about 160,000 clones, roughly two thirds observed once, and the top ten hold more than 0.7%. This CDR3 is built from 13 residues. The germline gives CDR1 SGHRS, CDR2 YFSETQ. Deletions cut 1 base from V and 5 bases from J, with 9 bases between. Treatment given: oral pan-JAK inhibitor, 5-10 mg twice daily. Here the sequenced sample was CD4+ T cells sorted from blood, taken at week 4, from a patient treated with tofacitinib. This TCR was sampled from a human donor with alopecia areata. The chain has TRBV5-1 and TRBJ1-1, with D unresolved. CDR3 coding DNA: TGCGCCAGCAGCTTGTTGCAGTCAACTGAAGCTTTCTTT. It yields the protein CASSLLQSTEAFF.